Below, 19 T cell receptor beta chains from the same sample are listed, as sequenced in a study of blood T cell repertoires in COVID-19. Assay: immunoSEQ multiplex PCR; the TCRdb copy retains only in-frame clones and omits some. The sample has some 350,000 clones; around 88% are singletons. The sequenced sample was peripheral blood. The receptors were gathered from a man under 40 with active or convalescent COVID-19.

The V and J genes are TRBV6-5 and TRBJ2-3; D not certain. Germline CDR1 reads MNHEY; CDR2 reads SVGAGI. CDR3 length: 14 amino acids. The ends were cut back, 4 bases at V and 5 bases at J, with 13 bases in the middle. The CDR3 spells CASSFTRVGDTQYF. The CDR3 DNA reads TGTGCCAGCAGTTTCACTCGGGTGGGAGATACGCAGTATTTT.

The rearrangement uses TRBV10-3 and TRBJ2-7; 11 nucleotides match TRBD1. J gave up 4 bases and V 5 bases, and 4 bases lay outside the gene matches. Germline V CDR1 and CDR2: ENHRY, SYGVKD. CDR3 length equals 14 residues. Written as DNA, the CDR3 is TGTGCCATCAGTTCTGGACAGGGGGCGTACGAGCAGTACTTC. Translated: CAISSGQGAYEQYF.

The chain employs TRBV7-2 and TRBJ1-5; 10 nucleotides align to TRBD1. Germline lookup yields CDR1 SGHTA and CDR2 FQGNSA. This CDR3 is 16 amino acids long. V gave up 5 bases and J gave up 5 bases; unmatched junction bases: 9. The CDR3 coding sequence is TGTGCCAGCAGCGAGGGGACAGGGGAGGGCCATCAGCCCCAGCATTTT. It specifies CASSEGTGEGHQPQHF. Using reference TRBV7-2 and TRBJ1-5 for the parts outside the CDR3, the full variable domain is GAGVSQSPSNKVTEKGKDVELRCDPISGHTALYWYRQSLGQGLEFLIYFQGNSAPDKSGLPSDRFSAERTGGSVSTLTIQRTQQEDSAVYLCASSEGTGEGHQPQHFGDGTRLSIL.

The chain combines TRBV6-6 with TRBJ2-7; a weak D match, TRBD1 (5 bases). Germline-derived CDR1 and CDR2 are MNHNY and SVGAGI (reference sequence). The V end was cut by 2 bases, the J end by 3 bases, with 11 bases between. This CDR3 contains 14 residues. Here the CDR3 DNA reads TGTGCCAGCAGTTACGGACAAGGAAACTACGAGCAGTACTTC. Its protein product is CASSYGQGNYEQYF.

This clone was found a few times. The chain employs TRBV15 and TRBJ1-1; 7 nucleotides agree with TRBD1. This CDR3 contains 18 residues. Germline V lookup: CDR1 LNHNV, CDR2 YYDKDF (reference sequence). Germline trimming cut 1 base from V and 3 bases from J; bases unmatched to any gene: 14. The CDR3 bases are TGTGCCACCAGCAGAGCCTCCGGACAGGACCCTCGGGACACTGAAGCTTTCTTT. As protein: CATSRASGQDPRDTEAFF.

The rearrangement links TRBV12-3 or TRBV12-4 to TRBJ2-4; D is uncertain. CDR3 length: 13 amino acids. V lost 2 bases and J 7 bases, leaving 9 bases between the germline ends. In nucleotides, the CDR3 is TGTGCCAGCAGTTTAAGTTCCCGGAACATTCAGTACTTC. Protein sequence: CASSLSSRNIQYF.

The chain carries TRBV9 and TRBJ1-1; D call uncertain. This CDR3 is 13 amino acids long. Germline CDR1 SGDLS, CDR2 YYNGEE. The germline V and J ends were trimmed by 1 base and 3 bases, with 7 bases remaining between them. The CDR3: CASSVREDTEAFF. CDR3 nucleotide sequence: TGTGCCAGCAGCGTACGGGAGGACACTGAAGCTTTCTTT. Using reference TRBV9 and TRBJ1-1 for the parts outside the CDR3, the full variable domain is DSGVTQTPKHLITATGQRVTLRCSPRSGDLSVYWYQQSLDQGLQFLIQYYNGEERAKGNILERFSAQQFPDLHSELNLSSLELGDSALYFCASSVREDTEAFFGQGTRLTVV.

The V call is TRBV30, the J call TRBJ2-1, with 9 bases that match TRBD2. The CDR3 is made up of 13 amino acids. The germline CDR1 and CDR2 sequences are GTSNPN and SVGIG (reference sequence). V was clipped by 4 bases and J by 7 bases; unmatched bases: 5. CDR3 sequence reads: CAWNSGGSNEQFF. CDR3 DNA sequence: TGTGCCTGGAATAGCGGGGGCTCGAATGAGCAGTTCTTC.

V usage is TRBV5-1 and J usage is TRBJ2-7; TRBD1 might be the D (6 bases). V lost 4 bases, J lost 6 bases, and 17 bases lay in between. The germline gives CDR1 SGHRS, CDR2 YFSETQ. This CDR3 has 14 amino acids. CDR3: CASSNRTVSGEQYF. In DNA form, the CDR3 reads TGCGCCAGCAGCAACCGGACAGTTTCCGGCGAGCAGTACTTC.

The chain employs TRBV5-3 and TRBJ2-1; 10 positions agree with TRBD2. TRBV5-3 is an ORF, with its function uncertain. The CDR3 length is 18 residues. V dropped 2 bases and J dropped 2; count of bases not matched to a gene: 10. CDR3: CARSFSTSGKRAYNEQFF. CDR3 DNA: TGTGCCAGAAGCTTTAGTACTAGCGGGAAGAGGGCCTACAATGAGCAGTTCTTC.

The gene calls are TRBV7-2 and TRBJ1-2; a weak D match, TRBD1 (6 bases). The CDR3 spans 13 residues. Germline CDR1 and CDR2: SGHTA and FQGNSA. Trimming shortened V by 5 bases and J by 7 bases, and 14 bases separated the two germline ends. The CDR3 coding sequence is TGTGCCAGCAGCCGCAACAGGGTTGGTGGCTACACCTTC. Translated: CASSRNRVGGYTF.

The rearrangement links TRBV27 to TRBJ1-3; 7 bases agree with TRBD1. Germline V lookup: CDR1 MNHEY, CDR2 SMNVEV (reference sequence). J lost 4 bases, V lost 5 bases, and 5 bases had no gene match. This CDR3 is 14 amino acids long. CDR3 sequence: CASSTNRGGNTIYF. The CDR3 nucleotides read TGTGCCAGCAGTACGAACAGGGGCGGAAACACCATATATTTT.

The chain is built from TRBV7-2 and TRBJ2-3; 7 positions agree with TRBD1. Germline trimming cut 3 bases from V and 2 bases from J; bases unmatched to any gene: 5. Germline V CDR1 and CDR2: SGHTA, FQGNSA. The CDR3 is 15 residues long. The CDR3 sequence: CASSLLTGTTDTQYF. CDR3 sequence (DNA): TGTGCCAGCAGCTTGCTGACAGGGACCACAGATACGCAGTATTTT.

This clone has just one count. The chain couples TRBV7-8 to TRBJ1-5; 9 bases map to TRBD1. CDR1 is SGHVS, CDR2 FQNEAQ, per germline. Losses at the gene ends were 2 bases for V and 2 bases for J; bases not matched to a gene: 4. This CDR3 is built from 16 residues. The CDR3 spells CASSLSRTGGNQPQHF. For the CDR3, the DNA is TGTGCCAGCAGCTTATCTCGGACAGGGGGCAATCAGCCCCAGCATTTT.

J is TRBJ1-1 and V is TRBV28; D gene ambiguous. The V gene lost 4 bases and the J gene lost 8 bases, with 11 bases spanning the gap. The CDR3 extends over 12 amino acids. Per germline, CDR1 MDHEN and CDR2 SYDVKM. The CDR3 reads CASSSLNFEAFF. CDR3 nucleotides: TGTGCCAGCAGTTCGTTGAACTTCGAAGCTTTCTTT. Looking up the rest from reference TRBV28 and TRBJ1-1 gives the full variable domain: DVKVTQSSRYLVKRTGEKVFLECVQDMDHENMFWYRQDPGLGLRLIYFSYDVKMKEKGDIPEGYSVSREKKERFSLILESASTNQTSMYLCASSSLNFEAFFGQGTRLTVV.

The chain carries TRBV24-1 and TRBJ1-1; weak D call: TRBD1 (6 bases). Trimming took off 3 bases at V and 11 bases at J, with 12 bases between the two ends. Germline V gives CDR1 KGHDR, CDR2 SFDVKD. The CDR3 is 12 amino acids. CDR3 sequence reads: CATSDVDRNAFF. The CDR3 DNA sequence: TGTGCCACCAGTGATGTTGACAGGAATGCTTTCTTT.

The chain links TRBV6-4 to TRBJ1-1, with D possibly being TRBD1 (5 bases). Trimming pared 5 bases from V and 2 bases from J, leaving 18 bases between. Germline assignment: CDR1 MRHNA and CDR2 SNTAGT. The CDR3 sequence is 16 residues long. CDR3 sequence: CASSPGLGQPNTEAFF. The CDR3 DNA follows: TGTGCCAGCAGTCCCGGGCTTGGACAACCCAACACTGAAGCTTTCTTT.

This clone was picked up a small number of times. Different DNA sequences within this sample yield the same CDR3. The CDR3 sequence: CASSWTGGNQPQHF. DNA of the CDR3: TGCGCCAGCAGCTGGACTGGGGGCAATCAGCCCCAGCATTTT. V is TRBV5-1 and J is TRBJ1-5; no definite D call. V was pared by 3 bases and J by 2 bases, with 9 bases between. The CDR3 contains 14 residues. The V gene's germline CDR1 is SGHRS and CDR2 YFSETQ.

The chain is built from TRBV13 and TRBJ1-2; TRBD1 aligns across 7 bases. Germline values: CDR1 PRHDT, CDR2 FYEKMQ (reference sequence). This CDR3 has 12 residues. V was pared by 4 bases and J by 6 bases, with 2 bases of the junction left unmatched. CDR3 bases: TGTGCCAGCAGCTACCAGGGGGATGGCTACACCTTC. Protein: CASSYQGDGYTF.